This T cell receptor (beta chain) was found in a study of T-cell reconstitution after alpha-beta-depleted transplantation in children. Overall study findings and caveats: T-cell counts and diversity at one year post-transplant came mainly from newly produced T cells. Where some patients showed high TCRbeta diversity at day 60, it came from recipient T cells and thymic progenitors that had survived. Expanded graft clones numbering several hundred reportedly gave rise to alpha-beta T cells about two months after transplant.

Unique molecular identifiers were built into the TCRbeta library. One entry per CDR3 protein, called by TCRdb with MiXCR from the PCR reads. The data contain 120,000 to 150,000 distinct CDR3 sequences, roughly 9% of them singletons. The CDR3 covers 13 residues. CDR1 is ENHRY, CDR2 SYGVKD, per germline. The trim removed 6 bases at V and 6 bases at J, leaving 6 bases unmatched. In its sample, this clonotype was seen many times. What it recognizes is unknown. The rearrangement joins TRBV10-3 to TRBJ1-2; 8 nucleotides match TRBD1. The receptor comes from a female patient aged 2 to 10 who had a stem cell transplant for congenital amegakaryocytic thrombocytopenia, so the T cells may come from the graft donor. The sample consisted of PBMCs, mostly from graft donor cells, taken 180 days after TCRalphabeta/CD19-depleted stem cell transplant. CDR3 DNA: TGTGCCATCAGGGGACAGGCGGGAAATGGCTACACCTTC. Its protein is CAIRGQAGNGYTF.